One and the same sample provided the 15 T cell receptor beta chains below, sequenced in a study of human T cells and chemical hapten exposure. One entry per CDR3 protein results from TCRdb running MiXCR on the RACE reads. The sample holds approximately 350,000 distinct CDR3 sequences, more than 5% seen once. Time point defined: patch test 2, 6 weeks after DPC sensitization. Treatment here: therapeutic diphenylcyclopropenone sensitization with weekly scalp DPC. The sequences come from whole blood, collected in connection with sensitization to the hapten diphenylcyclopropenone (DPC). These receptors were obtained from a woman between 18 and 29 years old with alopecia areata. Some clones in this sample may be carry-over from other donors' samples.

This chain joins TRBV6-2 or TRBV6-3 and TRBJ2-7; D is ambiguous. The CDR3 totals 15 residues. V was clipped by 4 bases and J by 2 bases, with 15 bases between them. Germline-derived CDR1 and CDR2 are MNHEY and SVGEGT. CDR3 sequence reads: CASSSFPDGAYEQYF. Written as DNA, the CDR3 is TGTGCCAGCAGTTCGTTTCCGGACGGAGCCTACGAGCAGTACTTC.

For the CDR3, the DNA is TGCAGTGCTAGAGTCTCGACAGGGGTCGCAGATACGCAGTATTTT. The encoded protein is CSARVSTGVADTQYF. This sequence joins TRBV20-1 and TRBJ2-3; 8 nucleotides match TRBD1. CDR3 length: 15 amino acids. V lost 1 base and J lost 4; bases outside the gene matches: 7. The germline gives CDR1 DFQATT, CDR2 SNEGSKA (reference sequence).

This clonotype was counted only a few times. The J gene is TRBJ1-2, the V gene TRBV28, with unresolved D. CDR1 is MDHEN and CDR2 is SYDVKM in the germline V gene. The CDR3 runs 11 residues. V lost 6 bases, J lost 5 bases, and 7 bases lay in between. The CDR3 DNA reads TGTGCCAGCAGAGCGGAATATGGCTACACCTTC. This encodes CASRAEYGYTF.

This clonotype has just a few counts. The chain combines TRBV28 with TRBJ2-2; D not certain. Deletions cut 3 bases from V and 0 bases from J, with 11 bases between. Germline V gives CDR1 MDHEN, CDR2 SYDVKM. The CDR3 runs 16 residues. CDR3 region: CASSLDWLSNTGELFF. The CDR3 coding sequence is TGTGCCAGCAGTTTGGATTGGCTATCGAACACCGGGGAGCTGTTTTTT.

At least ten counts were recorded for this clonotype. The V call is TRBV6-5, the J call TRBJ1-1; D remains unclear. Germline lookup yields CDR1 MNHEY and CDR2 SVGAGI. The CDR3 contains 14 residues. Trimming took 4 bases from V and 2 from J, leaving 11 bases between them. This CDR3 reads CASSSPSLNTEAFF. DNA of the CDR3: TGTGCCAGCAGTTCCCCCAGTCTTAACACTGAAGCTTTCTTT.

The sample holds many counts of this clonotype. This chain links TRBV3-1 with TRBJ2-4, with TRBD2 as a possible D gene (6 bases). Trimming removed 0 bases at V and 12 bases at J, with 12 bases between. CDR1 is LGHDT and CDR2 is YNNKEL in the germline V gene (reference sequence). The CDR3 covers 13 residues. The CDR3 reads CASSQDRGTGQYF. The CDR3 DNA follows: TGTGCCAGCAGCCAAGATCGGGGGACTGGTCAGTACTTC. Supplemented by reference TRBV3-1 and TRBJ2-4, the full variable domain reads DTAVSQTPKYLVTQMGNDKSIKCEQNLGHDTMYWYKQDSKKFLKIMFSYNNKELIINETVPNRFSPKSPDKAHLNLHINSLELGDSAVYFCASSQDRGTGQYFGAGTRLSVL.

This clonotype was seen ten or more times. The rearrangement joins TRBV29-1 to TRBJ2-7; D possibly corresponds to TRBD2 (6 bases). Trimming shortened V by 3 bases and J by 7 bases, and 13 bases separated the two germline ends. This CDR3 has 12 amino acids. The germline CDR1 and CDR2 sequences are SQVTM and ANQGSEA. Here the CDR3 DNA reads TGCAGCGTTGAGGGGAGGACGGGAGAGCAGTACTTC. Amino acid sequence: CSVEGRTGEQYF.

The CDR3 bases are TGCAGTGCTAGAGATCCCCCCAGGGGCGGCACTGAAGCTTTCTTT. Translation gives CSARDPPRGGTEAFF. The J gene is TRBJ1-1, the V gene TRBV20-1, with D perhaps matching TRBD1 (6 bases). Trimming removed 0 bases from V and 4 bases from J, with 15 bases in between. CDR1 and CDR2 from the germline V gene are DFQATT and SNEGSKA (reference sequence). The CDR3 is 15 residues long.

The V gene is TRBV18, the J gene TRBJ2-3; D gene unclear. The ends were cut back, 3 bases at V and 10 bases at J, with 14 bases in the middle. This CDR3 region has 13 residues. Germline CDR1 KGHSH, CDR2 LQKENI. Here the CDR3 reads CASSPGGSGSQYF. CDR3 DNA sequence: TGTGCCAGCTCACCGGGTGGCTCCGGTTCGCAGTATTTT.

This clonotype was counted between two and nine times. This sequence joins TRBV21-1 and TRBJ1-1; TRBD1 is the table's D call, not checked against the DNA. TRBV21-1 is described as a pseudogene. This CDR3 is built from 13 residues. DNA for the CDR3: TGTGCCAGCAGCAAAGAACGCCCGCGTGGGGCTTTCTTT. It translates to CASSKERPRGAFF.

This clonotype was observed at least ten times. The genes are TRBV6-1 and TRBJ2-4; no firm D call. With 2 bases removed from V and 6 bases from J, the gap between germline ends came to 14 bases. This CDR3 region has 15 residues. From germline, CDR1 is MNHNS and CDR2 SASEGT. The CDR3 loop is CASSEISESGNIQYF. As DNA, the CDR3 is TGTGCCAGCAGTGAAATAAGCGAATCTGGAAACATTCAGTACTTC.

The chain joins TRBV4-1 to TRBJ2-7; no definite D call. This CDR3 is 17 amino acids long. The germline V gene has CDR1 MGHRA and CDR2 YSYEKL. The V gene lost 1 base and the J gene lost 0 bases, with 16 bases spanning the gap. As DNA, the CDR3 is TGCGCCAGCAGCCAAGGGGCCTCGGTGGGGTCCTCCTACGAGCAGTACTTC. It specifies CASSQGASVGSSYEQYF.

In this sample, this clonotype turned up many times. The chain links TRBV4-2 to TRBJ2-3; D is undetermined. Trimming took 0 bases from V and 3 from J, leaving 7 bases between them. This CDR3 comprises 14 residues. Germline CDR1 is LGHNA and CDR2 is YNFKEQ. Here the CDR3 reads CASSQDPTTDTQYF. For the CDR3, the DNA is TGTGCCAGCAGCCAAGATCCCACGACAGATACGCAGTATTTT.

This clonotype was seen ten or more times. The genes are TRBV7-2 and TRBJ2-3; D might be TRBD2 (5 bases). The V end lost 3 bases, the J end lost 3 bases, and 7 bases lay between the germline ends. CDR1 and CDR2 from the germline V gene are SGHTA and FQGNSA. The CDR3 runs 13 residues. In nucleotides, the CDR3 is TGTGCCAGCAGCTTTCGCGGGACAGATACGCAGTATTTT. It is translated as CASSFRGTDTQYF.

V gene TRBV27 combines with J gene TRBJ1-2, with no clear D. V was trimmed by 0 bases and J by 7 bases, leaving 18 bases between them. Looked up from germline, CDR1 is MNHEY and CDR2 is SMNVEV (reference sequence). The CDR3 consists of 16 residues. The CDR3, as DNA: TGTGCCAGCAGTTTATCGGGCCCGGGAGAGGCGGGTGGCTACACCTTC. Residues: CASSLSGPGEAGGYTF.